This T cell receptor beta chain derives from a study of cytotoxic CD8 clonotypes in ibrutinib-treated CLL. Broader study findings: Clonality was higher at ibrutinib response and returned toward baseline at progression.

The planned depth of sequencing spanned 1 in 200,000 to 1 in 1 million T cells. Generated by immunoSEQ multiplex PCR, the TCRdb table keeps only in-frame clones and is missing some. Of some 170,000 clones in the sample, nearly 90% were seen once. Worth noting for this clone: What it binds is not known.

This sequence originates from a human donor with chronic lymphocytic leukemia. Sequencing was performed on PBMCs, taken at disease progression, from a patient treated with ibrutinib.

The CDR3 region has the DNA TGTGCCAGCAGCTTAGAGGGGGGCTCTGGAAACACCATATATTTT. Its protein product is CASSLEGGSGNTIYF. V and J are TRBV7-2 and TRBJ1-3; TRBD1 might be the D (6 bases). This CDR3 contains 15 residues. Looked up from germline, CDR1 is SGHTA and CDR2 is FQGNSA. Trimming cost V 1 base and J 0 bases, with 7 bases left between them.